This TCR beta chain was found in a study of T cells after yellow fever vaccination. This clonotype has only a few counts. Template switching by 5'RACE produced TCR cDNA, adding a universal primer site and UMIs. TCRdb independently ran MiXCR on the 5' RACE reads; one entry per CDR3 protein. The table has 500,000 to 650,000 distinct CDR3 sequences, 12% seen once. The source material was PBMCs, sampled on the day of the yellow fever booster vaccination. The TCR originated in a man aged 25 to 45 who received the YFV17D yellow fever vaccine.

The CDR3 sequence: CASSLLPPKHIQYF. CDR3 bases: TGTGCCAGCAGTTTATTACCCCCTAAGCACATTCAGTACTTC. The chain has TRBV28 and TRBJ2-4; the D is unclear. Germline V lookup: CDR1 MDHEN, CDR2 SYDVKM. CDR3 length: 14 amino acids. V shed 1 base and J shed 8 bases, with 12 bases lying between them. Filled out from reference TRBV28 and TRBJ2-4, the complete variable domain reads DVKVTQSSRYLVKRTGEKVFLECVQDMDHENMFWYRQDPGLGLRLIYFSYDVKMKEKGDIPEGYSVSREKKERFSLILESASTNQTSMYLCASSLLPPKHIQYFGAGTRLSVL.